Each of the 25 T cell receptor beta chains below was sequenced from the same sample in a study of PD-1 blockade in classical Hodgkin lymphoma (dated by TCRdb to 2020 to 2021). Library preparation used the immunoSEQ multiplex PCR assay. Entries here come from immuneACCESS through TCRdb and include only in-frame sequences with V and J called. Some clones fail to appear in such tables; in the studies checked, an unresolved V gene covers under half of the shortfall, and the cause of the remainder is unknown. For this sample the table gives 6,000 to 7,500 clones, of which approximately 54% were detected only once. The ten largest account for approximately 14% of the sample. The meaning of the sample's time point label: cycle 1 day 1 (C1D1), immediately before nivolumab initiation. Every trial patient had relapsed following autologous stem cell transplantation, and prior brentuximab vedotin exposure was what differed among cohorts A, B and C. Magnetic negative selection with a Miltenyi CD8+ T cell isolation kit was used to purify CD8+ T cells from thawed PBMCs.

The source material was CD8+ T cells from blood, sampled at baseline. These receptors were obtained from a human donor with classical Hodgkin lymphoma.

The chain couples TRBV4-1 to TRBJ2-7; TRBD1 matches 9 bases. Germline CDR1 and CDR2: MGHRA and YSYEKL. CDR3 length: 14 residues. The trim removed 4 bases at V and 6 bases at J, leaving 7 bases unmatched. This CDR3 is CASSPGQGVTEQYF. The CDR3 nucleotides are TGCGCCAGCAGCCCGGGACAGGGAGTAACCGAGCAGTACTTC.

Written as DNA, the CDR3 is TGTGCCAGCAGTTATCAGACAGGGTGGATTGAAGCTTTCTTT. Its protein is CASSYQTGWIEAFF. V usage is TRBV6-6 and J usage is TRBJ1-1, with 7 bases identical to TRBD1. The CDR3 loop spans 14 amino acids. Unmatched junction bases numbered 8, after V lost 3 bases and J lost 7 bases. Germline CDR1 MNHNY, CDR2 SVGAGI (reference sequence).

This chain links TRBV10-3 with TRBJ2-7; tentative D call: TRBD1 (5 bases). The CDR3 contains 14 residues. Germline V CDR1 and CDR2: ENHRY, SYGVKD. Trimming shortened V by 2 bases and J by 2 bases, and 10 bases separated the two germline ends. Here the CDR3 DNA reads TGTGCCATCAGTGAGACAGGACCTACCTACGAGCAGTACTTC. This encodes CAISETGPTYEQYF.

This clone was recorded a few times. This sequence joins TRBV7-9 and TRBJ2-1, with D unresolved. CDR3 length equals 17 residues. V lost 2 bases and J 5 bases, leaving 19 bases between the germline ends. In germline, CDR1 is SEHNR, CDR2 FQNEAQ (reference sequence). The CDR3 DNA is TGTGCCAGCAGCTTACCTCTCGCCTTCGGACGTGACAATGAGCAGTTCTTC. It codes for CASSLPLAFGRDNEQFF.

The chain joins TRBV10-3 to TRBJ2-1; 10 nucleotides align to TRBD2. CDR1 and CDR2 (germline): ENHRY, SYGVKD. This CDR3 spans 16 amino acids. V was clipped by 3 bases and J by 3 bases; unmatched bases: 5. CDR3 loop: CAISDWTSGGYNEQFF. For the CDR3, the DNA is TGTGCCATCAGTGATTGGACTAGCGGAGGCTACAATGAGCAGTTCTTC.

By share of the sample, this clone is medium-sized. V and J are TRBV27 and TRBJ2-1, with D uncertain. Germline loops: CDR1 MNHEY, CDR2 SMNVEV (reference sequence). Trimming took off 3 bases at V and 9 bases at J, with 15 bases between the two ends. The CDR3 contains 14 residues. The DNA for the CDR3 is TGTGCCAGCAGTTTGGGCAACCCAAACGGTGAGCAGTTCTTC. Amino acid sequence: CASSLGNPNGEQFF.

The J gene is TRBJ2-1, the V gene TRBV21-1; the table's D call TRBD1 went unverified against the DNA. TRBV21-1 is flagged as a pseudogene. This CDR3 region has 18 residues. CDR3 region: CASSKRALTGSSYNEQFF. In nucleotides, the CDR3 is TGTGCCAGCAGCAAAAGGGCCTTGACAGGGAGCTCCTACAATGAGCAGTTCTTC.

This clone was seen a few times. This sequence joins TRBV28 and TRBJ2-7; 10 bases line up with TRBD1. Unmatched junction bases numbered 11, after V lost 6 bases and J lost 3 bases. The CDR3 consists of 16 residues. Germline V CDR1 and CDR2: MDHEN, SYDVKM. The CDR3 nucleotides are TGTGCCAGCAGCCATGACAGGGGGCGTTGGTTCTACGAGCAGTACTTC. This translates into CASSHDRGRWFYEQYF.

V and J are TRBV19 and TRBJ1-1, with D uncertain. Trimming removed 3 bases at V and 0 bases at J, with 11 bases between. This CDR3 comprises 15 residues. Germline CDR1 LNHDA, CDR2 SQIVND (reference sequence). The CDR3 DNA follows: TGTGCCAGTAGTATGACTGCATCCATGAACACTGAAGCTTTCTTT. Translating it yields CASSMTASMNTEAFF.

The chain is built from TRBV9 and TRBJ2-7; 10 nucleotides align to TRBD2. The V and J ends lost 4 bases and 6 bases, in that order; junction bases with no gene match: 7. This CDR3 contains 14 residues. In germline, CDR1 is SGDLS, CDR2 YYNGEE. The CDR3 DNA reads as TGTGCCAGCAGCCGGACCGGGACTAGCGCCGAGCAGTACTTC. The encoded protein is CASSRTGTSAEQYF.

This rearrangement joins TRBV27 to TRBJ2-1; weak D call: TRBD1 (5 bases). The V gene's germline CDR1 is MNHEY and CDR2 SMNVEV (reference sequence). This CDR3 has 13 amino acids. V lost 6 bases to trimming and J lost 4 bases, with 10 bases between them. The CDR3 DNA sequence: TGTGCCAGCAGACGGACAACGTACAATGAGCAGTTCTTC. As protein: CASRRTTYNEQFF.

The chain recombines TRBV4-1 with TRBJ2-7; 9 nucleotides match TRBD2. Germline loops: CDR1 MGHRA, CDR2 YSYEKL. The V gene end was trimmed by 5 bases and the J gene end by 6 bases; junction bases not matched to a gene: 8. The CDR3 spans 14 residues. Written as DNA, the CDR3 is TGCGCCAGCAGCTCACGGACTAGCGCGACCGAGCAGTACTTC. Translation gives CASSSRTSATEQYF.

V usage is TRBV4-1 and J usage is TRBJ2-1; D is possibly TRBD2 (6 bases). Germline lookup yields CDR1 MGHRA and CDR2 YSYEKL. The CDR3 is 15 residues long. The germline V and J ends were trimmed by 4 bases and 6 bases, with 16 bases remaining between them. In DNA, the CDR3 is TGCGCCAGCAGCCTCCGAGGAGGGAGCGGCAATGAGCAGTTCTTC. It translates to CASSLRGGSGNEQFF.

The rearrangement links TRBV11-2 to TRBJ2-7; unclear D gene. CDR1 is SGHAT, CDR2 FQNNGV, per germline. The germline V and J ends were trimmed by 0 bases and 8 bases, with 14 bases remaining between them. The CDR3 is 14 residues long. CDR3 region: CASSLDWTDLQQYF. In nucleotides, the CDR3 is TGTGCCAGCAGCTTAGATTGGACGGACCTCCAGCAGTACTTC.

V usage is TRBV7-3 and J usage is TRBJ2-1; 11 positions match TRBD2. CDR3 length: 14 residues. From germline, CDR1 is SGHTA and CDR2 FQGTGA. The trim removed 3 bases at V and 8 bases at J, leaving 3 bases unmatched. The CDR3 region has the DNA TGTGCCAGCAGCTTGACTAGCGGGAACCATGAGCAGTTCTTC. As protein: CASSLTSGNHEQFF.

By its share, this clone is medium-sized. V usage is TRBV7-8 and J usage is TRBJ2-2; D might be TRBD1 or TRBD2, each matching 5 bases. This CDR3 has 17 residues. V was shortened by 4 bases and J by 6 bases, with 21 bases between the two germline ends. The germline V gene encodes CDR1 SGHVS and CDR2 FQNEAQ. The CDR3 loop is CASSSMGESVLSGELFF. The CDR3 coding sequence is TGTGCCAGCAGCTCCATGGGGGAATCTGTTTTATCCGGGGAGCTGTTTTTT.

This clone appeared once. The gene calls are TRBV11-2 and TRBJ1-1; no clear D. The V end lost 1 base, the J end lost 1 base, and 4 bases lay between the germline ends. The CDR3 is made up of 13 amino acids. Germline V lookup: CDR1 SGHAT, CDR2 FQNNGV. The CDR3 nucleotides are TGTGCCAGCAGCTTAGGCCCGAACACTGAAGCTTTCTTT. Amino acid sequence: CASSLGPNTEAFF.

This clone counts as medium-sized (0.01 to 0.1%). CDR3 nucleotides: TGTGCCAGCAAAGGGACAGGGCGCGAGCAGTACTTC. Translation gives CASKGTGREQYF. The V call is TRBV2, the J call TRBJ2-7, with 9 bases lining up with TRBD1. The V gene's germline CDR1 is SNHLY and CDR2 FYNNEI. Trimming cost V 7 bases and J 6 bases; bases outside gene matches: 4. CDR3 size: 12 residues.

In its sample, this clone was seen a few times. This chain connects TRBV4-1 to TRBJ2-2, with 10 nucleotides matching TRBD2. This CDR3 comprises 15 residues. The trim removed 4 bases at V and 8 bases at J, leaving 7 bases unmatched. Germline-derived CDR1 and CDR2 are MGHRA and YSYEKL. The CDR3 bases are TGCGCCAGCAGCCTGTCTAGCGGGAGTGGGGGGGAGCTGTTTTTT. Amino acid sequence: CASSLSSGSGGELFF.

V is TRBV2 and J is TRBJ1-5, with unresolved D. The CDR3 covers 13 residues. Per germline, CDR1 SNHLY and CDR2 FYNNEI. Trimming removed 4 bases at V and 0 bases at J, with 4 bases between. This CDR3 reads CASSVYSNQPQHF. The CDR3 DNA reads TGTGCCAGCAGTGTGTATAGCAATCAGCCCCAGCATTTT.

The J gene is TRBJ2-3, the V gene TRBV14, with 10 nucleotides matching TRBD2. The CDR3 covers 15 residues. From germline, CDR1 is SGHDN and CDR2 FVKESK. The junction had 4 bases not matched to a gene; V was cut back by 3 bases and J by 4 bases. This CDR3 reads CASSQSGRAADTQYF. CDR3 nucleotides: TGTGCCAGCAGCCAGAGCGGGAGGGCCGCAGATACGCAGTATTTT. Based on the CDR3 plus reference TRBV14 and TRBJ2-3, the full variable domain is EAGVTQFPSHSVIEKGQTVTLRCDPISGHDNLYWYRRVMGKEIKFLLHFVKESKQDESGMPNNRFLAERTGGTYSTLKVQPAELEDSGVYFCASSQSGRAADTQYFGPGTRLTVL.

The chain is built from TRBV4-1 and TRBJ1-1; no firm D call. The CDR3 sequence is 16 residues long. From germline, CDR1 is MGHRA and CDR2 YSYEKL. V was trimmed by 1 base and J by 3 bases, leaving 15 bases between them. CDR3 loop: CASSQVTTALDTEAFF. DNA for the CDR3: TGCGCCAGCAGCCAAGTCACCACAGCTTTGGACACTGAAGCTTTCTTT.

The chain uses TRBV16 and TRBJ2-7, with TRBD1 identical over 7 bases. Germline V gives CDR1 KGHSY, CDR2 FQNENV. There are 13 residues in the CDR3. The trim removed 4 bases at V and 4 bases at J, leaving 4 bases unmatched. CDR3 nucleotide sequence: TGTGCCAGCAGCCCAGACAGGGCGTACGAGCAGTACTTC. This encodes CASSPDRAYEQYF. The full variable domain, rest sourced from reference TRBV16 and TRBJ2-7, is GEEVAQTPKHLVRGEGQKAKLYCAPIKGHSYVFWYQQVLKNEFKFLISFQNENVFDETGMPKERFSAKCLPNSPCSLEIQATKLEDSAVYFCASSPDRAYEQYFGPGTRLTVT.

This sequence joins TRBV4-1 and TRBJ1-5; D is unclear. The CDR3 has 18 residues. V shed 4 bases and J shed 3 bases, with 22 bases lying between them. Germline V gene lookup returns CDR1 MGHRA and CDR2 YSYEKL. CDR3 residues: CASSLYPGLGSHNQPQHF. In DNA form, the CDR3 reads TGCGCCAGCAGCCTATACCCGGGCCTTGGGTCTCACAATCAGCCCCAGCATTTT.

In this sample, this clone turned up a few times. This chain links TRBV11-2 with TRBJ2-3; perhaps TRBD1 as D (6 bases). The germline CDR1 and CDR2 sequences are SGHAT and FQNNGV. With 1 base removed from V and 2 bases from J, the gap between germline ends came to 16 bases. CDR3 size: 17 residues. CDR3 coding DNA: TGTGCCAGCAGCTTAGTCCCGCCGGGACACCTCACAGATACGCAGTATTTT. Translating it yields CASSLVPPGHLTDTQYF.